The T cell receptor beta chain described here comes from a study of a mutant IDH1 vaccine in newly diagnosed glioma. At the level of the study: Radiotherapy alone preceded vaccination by 4-6 weeks; alternatively, vaccination started with temozolomide cycles. Earlier treatment was radiotherapy, temozolomide, or both, with most getting both. Weeks 35 and 47 hosted visits V12 and V13, respectively.

Concerning this clone: What it binds is unknown.

Clones were sequenced by immunoSEQ multiplex PCR, and TCRdb holds only the in-frame ones, with some missing. Among some 29,000 clones listed, around 79% were seen once. Trimming took 5 bases from V and 3 from J, leaving 5 bases between them. Germline V gives CDR1 MDHEN, CDR2 SYDVKM. The CDR3 is 11 amino acids. Time point reported: week 35, safety follow-up. The content of each vaccine dose was 300 ug of mutant IDH1 20-mer peptide, and topical imiquimod accompanied it. The material was PBMCs, obtained from a glioma patient whose treatment included an IDH1 peptide vaccine. The TCR comes from a young woman with glioma. Some clones in this sample may be carry-over from other donors' samples. The rearrangement joins TRBV28 to TRBJ2-7; D remains unclear. CDR3 sequence: CASSPNYEQYF. The DNA for the CDR3 is TGTGCCAGCAGTCCAAACTACGAGCAGTACTTC.